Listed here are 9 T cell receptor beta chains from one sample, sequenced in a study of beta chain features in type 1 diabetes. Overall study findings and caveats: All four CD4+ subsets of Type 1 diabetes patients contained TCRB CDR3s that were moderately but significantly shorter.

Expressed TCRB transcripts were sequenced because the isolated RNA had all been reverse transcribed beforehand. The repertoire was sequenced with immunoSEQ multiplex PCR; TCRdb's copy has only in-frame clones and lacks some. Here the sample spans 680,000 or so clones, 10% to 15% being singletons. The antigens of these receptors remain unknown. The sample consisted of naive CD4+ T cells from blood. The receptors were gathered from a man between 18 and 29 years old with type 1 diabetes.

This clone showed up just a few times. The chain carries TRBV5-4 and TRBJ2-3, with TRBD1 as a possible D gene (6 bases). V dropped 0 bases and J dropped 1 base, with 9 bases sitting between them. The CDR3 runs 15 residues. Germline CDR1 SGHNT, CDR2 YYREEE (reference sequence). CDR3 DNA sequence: TGTGCCAGCAGCTTGGCGACAGGAGGCACAGATACGCAGTATTTT. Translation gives CASSLATGGTDTQYF.

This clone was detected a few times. CDR3 sequence (DNA): TGTGCCATCAGTGTCGACCCGGGCCCCGAGCAGTACTTC. Amino acid sequence: CAISVDPGPEQYF. J is TRBJ2-7 and V is TRBV10-3; D gene uncertain. Germline V gives CDR1 ENHRY, CDR2 SYGVKD. V lost 4 bases and J 6 bases, leaving 13 bases between the germline ends. The CDR3 is made up of 13 amino acids.

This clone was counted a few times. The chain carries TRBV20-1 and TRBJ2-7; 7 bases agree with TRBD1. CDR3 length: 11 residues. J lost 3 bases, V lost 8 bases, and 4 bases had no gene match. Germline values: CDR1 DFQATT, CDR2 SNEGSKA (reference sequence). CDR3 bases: TGCAGTACTCAGGGGGTCTACGAGCAGTACTTC. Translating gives CSTQGVYEQYF.

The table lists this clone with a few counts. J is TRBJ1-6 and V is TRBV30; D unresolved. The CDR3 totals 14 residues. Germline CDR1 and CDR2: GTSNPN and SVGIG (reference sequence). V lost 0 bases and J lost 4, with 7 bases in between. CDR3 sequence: CAWSVADYNSPLHF. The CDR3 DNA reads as TGTGCCTGGAGTGTCGCGGATTATAATTCACCCCTCCACTTT.

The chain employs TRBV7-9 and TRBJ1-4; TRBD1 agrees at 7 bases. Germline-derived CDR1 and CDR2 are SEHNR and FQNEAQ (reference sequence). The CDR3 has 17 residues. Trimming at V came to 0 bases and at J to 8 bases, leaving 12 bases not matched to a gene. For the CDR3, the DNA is TGTGCCAGCAGCTTAGCGGCTGTACAGGGGCGGAACGAAAAACTGTTTTTT. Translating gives CASSLAAVQGRNEKLFF.

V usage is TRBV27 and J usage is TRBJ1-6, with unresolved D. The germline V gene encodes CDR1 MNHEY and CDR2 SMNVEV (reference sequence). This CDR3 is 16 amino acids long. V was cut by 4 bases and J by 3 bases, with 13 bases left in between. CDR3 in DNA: TGTGCCAGCAGTTATGTCCCCCAGAACTATAATTCACCCCTCCACTTT. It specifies CASSYVPQNYNSPLHF.

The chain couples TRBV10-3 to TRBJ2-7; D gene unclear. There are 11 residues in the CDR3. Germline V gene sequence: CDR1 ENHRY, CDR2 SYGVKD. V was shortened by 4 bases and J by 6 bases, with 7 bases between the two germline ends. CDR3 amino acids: CAISVGFEQYF. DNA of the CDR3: TGTGCCATCAGTGTTGGGTTCGAGCAGTACTTC.

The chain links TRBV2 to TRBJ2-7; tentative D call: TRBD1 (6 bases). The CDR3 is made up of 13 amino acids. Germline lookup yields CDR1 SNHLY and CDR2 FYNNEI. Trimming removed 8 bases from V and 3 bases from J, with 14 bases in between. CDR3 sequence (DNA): TGTGCCAGCGTGAGGGACACAAACTACGAGCAGTACTTC. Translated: CASVRDTNYEQYF.

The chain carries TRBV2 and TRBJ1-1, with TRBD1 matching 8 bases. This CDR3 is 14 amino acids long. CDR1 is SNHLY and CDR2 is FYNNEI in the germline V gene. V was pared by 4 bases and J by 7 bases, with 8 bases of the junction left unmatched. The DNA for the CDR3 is TGTGCCAGCAGTGCACGGACAGGGCTTGTTGAAGCTTTCTTT. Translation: CASSARTGLVEAFF.